This T cell receptor (beta chain) comes out of a study of blood T cell repertoires in COVID-19. Study summary: Sites across the United States, Italy and Spain contributed samples from acute and convalescent COVID-19.

This table comes from immunoSEQ multiplex PCR, and its TCRdb copy is limited to in-frame clones, with some not included. The repertoire consists of about 90,000 clones, with roughly 72% occurring once and the leading ten covering over 6.5%. The V and J ends lost 1 base and 2 bases respectively, with 12 bases between them. CDR1 is SGHDT, CDR2 YYEEEE, per germline. The CDR3 has 15 amino acids. This receptor was identified in a man between 65 and 85 years old with acute or convalescent COVID-19. The specimen was peripheral blood. The J gene is TRBJ2-5, the V gene TRBV5-6; D is possibly TRBD1 (6 bases). The CDR3 region has the DNA TGTGCCAGCAGCTTGCTCAGGACAGTTCAAGAGACCCAGTACTTC. This codes for CASSLLRTVQETQYF. Based on the CDR3 plus reference TRBV5-6 and TRBJ2-5, the full variable domain is DAGVTQSPTHLIKTRGQQVTLRCSPKSGHDTVSWYQQALGQGPQFIFQYYEEEERQRGNFPDRFSGHQFPNYSSELNVNALLLGDSALYLCASSLLRTVQETQYFGPGTRLLVL.